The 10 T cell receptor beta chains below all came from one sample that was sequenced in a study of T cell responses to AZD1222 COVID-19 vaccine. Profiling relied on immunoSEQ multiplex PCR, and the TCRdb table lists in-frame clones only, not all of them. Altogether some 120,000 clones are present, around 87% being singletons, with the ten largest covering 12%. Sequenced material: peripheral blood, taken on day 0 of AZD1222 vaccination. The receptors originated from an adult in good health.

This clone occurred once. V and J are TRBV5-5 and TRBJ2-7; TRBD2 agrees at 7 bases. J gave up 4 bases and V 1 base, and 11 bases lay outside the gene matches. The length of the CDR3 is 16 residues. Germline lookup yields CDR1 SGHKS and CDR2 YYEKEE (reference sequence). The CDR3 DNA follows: TGTGCCAGCAGCTTGTCGTCGGCGGGAGCGAGGTACGAGCAGTACTTC. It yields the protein CASSLSSAGARYEQYF.

The CDR3 reads CASSYAGLAGAKNIQYF. CDR3 DNA: TGTGCCAGCAGTTACGCGGGACTAGCGGGAGCCAAAAACATTCAGTACTTC. The rearrangement links TRBV6-2 or TRBV6-3 to TRBJ2-4, with 12 positions matching TRBD2. The CDR3 loop spans 17 amino acids. Germline V CDR1 and CDR2: MNHEY, SVGEGT. Trimming cost V 2 bases and J 0 bases; bases outside gene matches: 2.

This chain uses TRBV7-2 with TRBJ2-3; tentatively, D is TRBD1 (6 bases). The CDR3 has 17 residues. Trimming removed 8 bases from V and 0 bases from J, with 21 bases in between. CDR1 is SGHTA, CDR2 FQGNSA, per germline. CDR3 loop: CASYLDSLYSSTDTQYF. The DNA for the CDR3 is TGTGCCAGCTACCTGGACAGCCTTTATTCTAGCACAGATACGCAGTATTTT.

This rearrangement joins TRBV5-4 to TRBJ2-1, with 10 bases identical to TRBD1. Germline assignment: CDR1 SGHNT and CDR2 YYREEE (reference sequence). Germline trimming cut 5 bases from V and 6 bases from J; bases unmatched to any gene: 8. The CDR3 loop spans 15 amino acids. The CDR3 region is CASSTGQGGVNEQFF. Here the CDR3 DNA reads TGTGCCAGCAGTACAGGACAGGGGGGAGTCAATGAGCAGTTCTTC. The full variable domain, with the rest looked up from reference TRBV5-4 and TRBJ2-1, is ETGVTQSPTHLIKTRGQQVTLRCSSQSGHNTVSWYQQALGQGPQFIFQYYREEENGRGNFPPRFSGLQFPNYSSELNVNALELDDSALYLCASSTGQGGVNEQFFGPGTRLTVL.

The CDR3 nucleotides are TGTGCCAGTAGTATCTTGGGACTGGCGAATGAGCAGTTCTTC. It codes for CASSILGLANEQFF. The V call is TRBV19, the J call TRBJ2-1; the D gene is possibly TRBD2 (6 bases). Germline V lookup: CDR1 LNHDA, CDR2 SQIVND (reference sequence). Trimming removed 3 bases from V and 7 bases from J, with 13 bases in between. The CDR3 sequence is 14 residues long.

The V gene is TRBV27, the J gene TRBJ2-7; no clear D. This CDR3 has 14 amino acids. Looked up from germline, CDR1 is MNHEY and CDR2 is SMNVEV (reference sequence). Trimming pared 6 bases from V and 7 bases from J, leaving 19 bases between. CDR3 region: CASSPFPKPWEQYF. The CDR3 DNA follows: TGTGCCAGCAGCCCATTCCCCAAACCATGGGAGCAGTACTTC.

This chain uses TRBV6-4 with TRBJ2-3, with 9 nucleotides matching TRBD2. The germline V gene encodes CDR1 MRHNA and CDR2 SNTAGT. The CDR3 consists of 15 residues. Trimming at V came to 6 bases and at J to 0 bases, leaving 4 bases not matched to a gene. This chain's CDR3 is CASREAGGSTDTQYF. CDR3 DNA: TGTGCCAGCAGGGAAGCGGGGGGAAGCACAGATACGCAGTATTTT.

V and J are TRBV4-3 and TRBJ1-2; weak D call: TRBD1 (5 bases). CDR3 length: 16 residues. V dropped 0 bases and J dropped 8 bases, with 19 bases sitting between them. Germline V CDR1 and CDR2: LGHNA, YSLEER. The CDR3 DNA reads TGCGCCAGCAGCCAAGACCGTACGGGACCGACGAGGGGCTACACCTTC. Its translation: CASSQDRTGPTRGYTF.

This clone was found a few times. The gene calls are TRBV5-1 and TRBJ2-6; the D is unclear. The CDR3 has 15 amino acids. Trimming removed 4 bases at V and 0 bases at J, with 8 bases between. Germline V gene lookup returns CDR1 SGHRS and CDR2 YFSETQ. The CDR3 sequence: CASSTQPSGANVLTF. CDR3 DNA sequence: TGCGCCAGCAGCACCCAGCCCTCTGGGGCCAACGTCCTGACTTTC.

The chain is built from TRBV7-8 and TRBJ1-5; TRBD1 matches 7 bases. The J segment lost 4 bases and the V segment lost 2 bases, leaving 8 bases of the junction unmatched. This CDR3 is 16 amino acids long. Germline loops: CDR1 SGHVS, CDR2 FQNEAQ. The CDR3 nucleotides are TGTGCCAGCAGCTTATCGTACAGGGGCCAAAATCAGCCCCAGCATTTT. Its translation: CASSLSYRGQNQPQHF.